This T cell receptor beta chain was recorded in a study of control samples from healthy donors and cancer patients. Sequencing was performed with immunoSEQ multiplex PCR; in TCRdb, only in-frame clones are kept and a portion is missing. Of more than 140,000 clones in the sample, roughly 94% are singletons; the top ten hold about 12%. CDR3 length: 15 residues. Germline V gene sequence: CDR1 LGHDT, CDR2 YNNKEL (reference sequence). V dropped 4 bases and J dropped 1 base, with 11 bases sitting between them. The source is a man aged 35 to 55 in good health. The specimen was blood. This chain joins TRBV3-1 (or the pseudogene TRBV3-2) and TRBJ2-1; D unresolved. This CDR3 reads CASSLESRSYNEQFF. The CDR3 coding sequence is TGTGCCAGCAGCCTGGAGAGTCGATCCTACAATGAGCAGTTCTTC.